Below are 7 T cell receptor beta chains sequenced from a single sample in a study of T cell clones after liver transplantation. The table came from immunoSEQ multiplex PCR; TCRdb's copy has only in-frame clones and leaves some out. Of approximately 25,000 clones listed, approximately 68% were seen once; the top ten hold approximately 3%. Sequencing was performed on CD4+ T cells from blood, taken before liver transplant. These receptors came from a human donor who received a liver transplant.

This clone was seen more than once but under ten times. The CDR3 region is CASSAAVALQGMGGYTF. The CDR3 DNA reads TGTGCCAGCAGCGCAGCGGTCGCTTTACAGGGGATGGGAGGCTACACCTTC. The chain links TRBV7-2 to TRBJ1-2, with 7 bases matching TRBD1. V was clipped by 5 bases and J by 8 bases; unmatched bases: 20. From germline, CDR1 is SGHTA and CDR2 FQGNSA. The CDR3 consists of 17 residues.

This clone was detected only a few times. The rearrangement links TRBV5-1 to TRBJ2-3; D remains unclear. V was clipped by 0 bases and J by 5 bases, with 4 bases between them. Germline CDR1 reads SGHRS; CDR2 reads YFSETQ. The CDR3 is 12 residues long. The CDR3 sequence: CASSLVGDTQYF. The CDR3 bases are TGCGCCAGCAGCTTGGTGGGAGATACGCAGTATTTT. The full variable domain, with the rest looked up from reference TRBV5-1 and TRBJ2-3, is KAGVTQTPRYLIKTRGQQVTLSCSPISGHRSVSWYQQTPGQGLQFLFEYFSETQRNKGNFPGRFSGRQFSNSRSEMNVSTLELGDSALYLCASSLVGDTQYFGPGTRLTVL.

V is TRBV5-5 and J is TRBJ2-3, with a possible D match to TRBD2 (6 bases). V was clipped by 5 bases and J by 1 base, with 20 bases between them. The germline CDR1 and CDR2 sequences are SGHKS and YYEKEE (reference sequence). This CDR3 region has 17 residues. CDR3 region: CASSTGPGSGRTDTQYF. CDR3 bases: TGTGCCAGCAGTACCGGGCCCGGGAGCGGTCGCACAGATACGCAGTATTTT.

The sample holds a few counts of this clone. This rearrangement joins TRBV6-5 to TRBJ1-3; D uncertain. The CDR3 totals 14 residues. CDR1 and CDR2 (germline): MNHEY, SVGAGI. V dropped 7 bases and J dropped 0 bases, with 10 bases sitting between them. The CDR3 here is CASIPGFSGNTIYF. CDR3 DNA sequence: TGTGCCAGCATCCCGGGCTTCTCTGGAAACACCATATATTTT.

This clone turned up a few times. J is TRBJ1-5 and V is TRBV2; D not certain. The V end lost 6 bases, the J end lost 0 bases, and 9 bases lay between the germline ends. Germline V gives CDR1 SNHLY, CDR2 FYNNEI. This CDR3 has 14 residues. The CDR3 DNA follows: TGTGCCAGCAGCGACGGTTATAGCAATCAGCCCCAGCATTTT. The encoded protein is CASSDGYSNQPQHF. Full variable domain (rest looked up from reference TRBV2 and TRBJ1-5): EPEVTQTPSHQVTQMGQEVILRCVPISNHLYFYWYRQILGQKVEFLVSFYNNEISEKSEIFDDQFSVERPDGSNFTLKIRSTKLEDSAMYFCASSDGYSNQPQHFGDGTRLSIL.

J is TRBJ2-4 and V is TRBV27, with TRBD2 matching over 8 bases. The CDR3 has 14 amino acids. Germline-derived CDR1 and CDR2 are MNHEY and SMNVEV (reference sequence). V was pared by 4 bases and J by 6 bases, with 5 bases of the junction left unmatched. In DNA form, the CDR3 reads TGTGCCAGCAGTTCCCCGGGGGGGGGAAACATTCAGTACTTC. This encodes CASSSPGGGNIQYF.

This chain uses TRBV29-1 with TRBJ2-1; either TRBD1 or TRBD2 may fit D (6 bases each). Deletions cut 3 bases from V and 2 bases from J, with 8 bases between. Looked up from germline, CDR1 is SQVTM and CDR2 is ANQGSEA. This CDR3 is built from 13 residues. The CDR3 region has the DNA TGCAGCGTTGATAGGGGGGCCTACAATGAGCAGTTCTTC. Protein sequence: CSVDRGAYNEQFF.